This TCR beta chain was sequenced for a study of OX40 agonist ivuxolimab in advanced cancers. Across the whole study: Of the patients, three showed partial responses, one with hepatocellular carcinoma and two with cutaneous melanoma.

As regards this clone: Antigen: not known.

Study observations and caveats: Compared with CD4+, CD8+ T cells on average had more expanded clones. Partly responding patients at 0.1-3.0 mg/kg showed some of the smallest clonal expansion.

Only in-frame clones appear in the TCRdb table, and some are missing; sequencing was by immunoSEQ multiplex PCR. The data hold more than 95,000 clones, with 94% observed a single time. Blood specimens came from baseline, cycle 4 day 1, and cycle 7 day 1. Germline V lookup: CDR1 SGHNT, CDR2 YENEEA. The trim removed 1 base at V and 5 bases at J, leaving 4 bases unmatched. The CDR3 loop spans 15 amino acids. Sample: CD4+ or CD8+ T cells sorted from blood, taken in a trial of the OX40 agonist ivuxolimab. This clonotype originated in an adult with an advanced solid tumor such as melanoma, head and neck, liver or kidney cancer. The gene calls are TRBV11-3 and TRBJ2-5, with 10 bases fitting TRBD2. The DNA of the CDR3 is TGTGCCAGCAGCTTAGCTAGCGGGAGAGCGGAGACCCAGTACTTC. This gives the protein CASSLASGRAETQYF.